This T cell receptor (beta chain) originates from a study of T cells after yellow fever vaccination. Study-level findings and limits: Primary-vaccination clones mostly resurfaced post-booster (about 95% CD4, about 87% CD8). Some clonotypes, a small share, were shared between CD4 and CD8 compartments.

TCRdb re-derived calls from the 5' RACE reads in MiXCR, one entry per CDR3 protein. The data contain 300,000 to 400,000 distinct CDR3 sequences, about 9.5% of them singletons. V was trimmed by 4 bases and J by 4 bases, leaving 17 bases between them. The CDR3 covers 15 residues. Germline CDR1 SGHNT, CDR2 YYREEE (reference sequence). A few counts support this clonotype. Antigen: not known. This rearrangement joins TRBV5-4 to TRBJ1-1; D possibly corresponds to TRBD1 (6 bases). This receptor was identified in a man younger than 35 who received the YFV17D yellow fever vaccine. Here the sequenced sample was PBMCs, taken on the day of the first yellow fever vaccination. Written as DNA, the CDR3 is TGTGCCAGCAGCCCTCGAGGGGGTTCGGTCACTGAAGCTTTCTTT. It yields the protein CASSPRGGSVTEAFF.